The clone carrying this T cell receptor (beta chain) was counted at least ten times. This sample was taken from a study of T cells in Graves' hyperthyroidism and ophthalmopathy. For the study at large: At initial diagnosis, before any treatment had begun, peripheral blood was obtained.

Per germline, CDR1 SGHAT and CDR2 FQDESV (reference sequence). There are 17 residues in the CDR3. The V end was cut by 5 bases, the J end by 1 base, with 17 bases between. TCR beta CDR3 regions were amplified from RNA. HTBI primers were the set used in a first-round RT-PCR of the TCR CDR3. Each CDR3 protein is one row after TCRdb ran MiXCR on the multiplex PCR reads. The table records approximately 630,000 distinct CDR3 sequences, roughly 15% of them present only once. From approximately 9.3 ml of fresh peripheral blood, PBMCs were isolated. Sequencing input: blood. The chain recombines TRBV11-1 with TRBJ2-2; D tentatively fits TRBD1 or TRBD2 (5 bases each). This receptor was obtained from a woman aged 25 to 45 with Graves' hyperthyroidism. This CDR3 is CASSRSSGTLNTGELFF. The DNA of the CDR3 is TGTGCCAGCAGCCGATCCTCCGGGACCCTGAACACCGGGGAGCTGTTTTTT.